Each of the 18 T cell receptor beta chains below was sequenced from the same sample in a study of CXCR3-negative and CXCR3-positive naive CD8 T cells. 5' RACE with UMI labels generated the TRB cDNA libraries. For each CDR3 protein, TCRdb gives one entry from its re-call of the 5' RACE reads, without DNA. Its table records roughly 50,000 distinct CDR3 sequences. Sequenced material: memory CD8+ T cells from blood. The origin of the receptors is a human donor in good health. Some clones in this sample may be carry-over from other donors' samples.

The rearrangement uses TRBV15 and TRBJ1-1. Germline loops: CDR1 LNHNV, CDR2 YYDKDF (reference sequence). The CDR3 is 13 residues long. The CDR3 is CATSPVVGTEAFF.

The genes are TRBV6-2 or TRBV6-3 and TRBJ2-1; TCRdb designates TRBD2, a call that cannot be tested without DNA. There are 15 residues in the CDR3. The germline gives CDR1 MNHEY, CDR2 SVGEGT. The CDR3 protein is CASSYSVAGAGEQFF.

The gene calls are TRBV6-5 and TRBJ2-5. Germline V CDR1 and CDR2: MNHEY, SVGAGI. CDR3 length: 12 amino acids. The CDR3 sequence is CASSLLGETQYF.

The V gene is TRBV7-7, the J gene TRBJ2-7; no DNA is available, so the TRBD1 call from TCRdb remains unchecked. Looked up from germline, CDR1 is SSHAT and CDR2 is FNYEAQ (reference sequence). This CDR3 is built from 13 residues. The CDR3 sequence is CASSLATGNEQYF. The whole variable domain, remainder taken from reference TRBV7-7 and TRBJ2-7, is GAGVSQSPRYKVTKRGQDVTLRCDPISSHATLYWYQQALGQGPEFLTYFNYEAQPDKSGLPSDRFSAERPEGSISTLTIQRTEQRDSAMYRCASSLATGNEQYFGPGTRLTVT.

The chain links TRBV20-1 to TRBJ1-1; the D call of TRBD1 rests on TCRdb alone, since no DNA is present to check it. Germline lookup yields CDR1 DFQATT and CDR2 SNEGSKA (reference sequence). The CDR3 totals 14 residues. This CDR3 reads CSAKTGTGDTEAFF.

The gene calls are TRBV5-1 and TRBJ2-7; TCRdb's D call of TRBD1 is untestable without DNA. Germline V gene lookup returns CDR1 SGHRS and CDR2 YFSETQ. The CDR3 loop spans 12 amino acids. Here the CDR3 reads CASSTTGYEQYF. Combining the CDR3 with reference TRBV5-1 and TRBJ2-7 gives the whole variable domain KAGVTQTPRYLIKTRGQQVTLSCSPISGHRSVSWYQQTPGQGLQFLFEYFSETQRNKGNFPGRFSGRQFSNSRSEMNVSTLELGDSALYLCASSTTGYEQYFGPGTRLTVT.

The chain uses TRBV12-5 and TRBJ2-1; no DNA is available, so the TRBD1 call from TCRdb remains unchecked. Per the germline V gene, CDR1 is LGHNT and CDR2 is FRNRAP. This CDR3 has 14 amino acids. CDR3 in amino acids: CASGLAGGYNEQFF.

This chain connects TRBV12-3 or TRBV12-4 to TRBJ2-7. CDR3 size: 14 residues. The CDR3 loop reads CASSSLRRSYEQYF.

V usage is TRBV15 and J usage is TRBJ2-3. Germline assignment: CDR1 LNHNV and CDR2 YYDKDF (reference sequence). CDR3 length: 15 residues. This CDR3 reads CATSRGLSHTDTQYF.

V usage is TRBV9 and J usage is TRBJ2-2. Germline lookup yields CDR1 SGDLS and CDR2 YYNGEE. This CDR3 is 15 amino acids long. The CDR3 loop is CASSEGVANTGELFF.

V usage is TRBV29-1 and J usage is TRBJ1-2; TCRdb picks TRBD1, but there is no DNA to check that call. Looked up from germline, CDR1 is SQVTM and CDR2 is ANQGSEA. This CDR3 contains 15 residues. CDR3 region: CSVEGTGPALDGYTF.

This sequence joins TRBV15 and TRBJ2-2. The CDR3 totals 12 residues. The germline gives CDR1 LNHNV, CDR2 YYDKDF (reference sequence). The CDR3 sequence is CATSTGVGELFF. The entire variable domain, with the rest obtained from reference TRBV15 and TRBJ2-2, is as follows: DAMVIQNPRYQVTQFGKPVTLSCSQTLNHNVMYWYQQKSSQAPKLLFHYYDKDFNNEADTPDNFQSRRPNTSFCFLDIRSPGLGDTAMYLCATSTGVGELFFGEGSRLTVL.

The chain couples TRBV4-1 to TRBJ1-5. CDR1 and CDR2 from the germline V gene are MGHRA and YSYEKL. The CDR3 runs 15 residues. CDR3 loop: CASSQYQGSNQPQHF.

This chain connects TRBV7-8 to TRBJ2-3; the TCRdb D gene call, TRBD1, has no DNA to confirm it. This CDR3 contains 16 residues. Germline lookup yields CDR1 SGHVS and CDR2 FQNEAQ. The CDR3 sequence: CASSFPRGGLADTQYF.

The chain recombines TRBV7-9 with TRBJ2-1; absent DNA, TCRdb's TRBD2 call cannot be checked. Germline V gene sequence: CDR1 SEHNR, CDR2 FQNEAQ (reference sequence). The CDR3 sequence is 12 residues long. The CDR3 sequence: CASSLRGDEQFF.

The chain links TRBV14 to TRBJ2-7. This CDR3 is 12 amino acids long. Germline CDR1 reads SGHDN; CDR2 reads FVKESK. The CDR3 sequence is CASSQAGYEQYF.

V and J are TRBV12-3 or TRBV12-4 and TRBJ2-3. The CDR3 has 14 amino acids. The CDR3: CASSLAGSTDTQYF.

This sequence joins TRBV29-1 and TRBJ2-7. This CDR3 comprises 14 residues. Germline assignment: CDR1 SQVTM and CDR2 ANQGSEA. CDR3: CSVERGGVSYEQYF.